This T cell receptor beta chain comes out of a study of blood T cell repertoires in COVID-19. Overall study context: T cells, B-cell-depleted T cells, or PBMCs supplied cDNA or gDNA.

V lost 4 bases, J lost 8 bases, and 15 bases lay in between. Germline V gene lookup returns CDR1 SGHRS and CDR2 YFSETQ. The length of the CDR3 is 13 residues. Seattle's cohort entered during active infection and was followed longitudinally. In the authors' methods: Amplification from reference gene primers served as the basis for estimated nucleated cell counts. Clones were read by immunoSEQ multiplex PCR, and TCRdb kept only the in-frame ones, dropping some. That table supplies the V and J calls and clone size; D and trimming were determined from the DNA. The repertoire includes about 350,000 clones, roughly 89% of them detected once, and around 3.9% sits in the top ten.

The TCR was taken from a woman between 55 and 75 years old with COVID-19, enrolled during active disease. This chain uses TRBV5-1 with TRBJ1-2, with D uncertain. Material for sequencing was peripheral blood. The CDR3 DNA follows: TGCGCCAGCAGCCCGGAAGACCGGGAGGGCTACACCTTC. Its protein is CASSPEDREGYTF.